This TCR beta chain was recovered during a study of blood T cell repertoires in COVID-19. This clone was seen a single time. This CDR3 is built from 21 residues. V shed 0 bases, J shed 2 bases, and the junction held 19 bases outside the gene matches. The V gene's germline CDR1 is MNHEY and CDR2 SVGEGT. Repertoires were generated with immunoSEQ multiplex PCR, while TCRdb's copy carries only in-frame clones and drops some. Altogether about 200,000 clones are present, around 81% being singletons, with the ten largest covering around 0.93%. The origin of this receptor is a man between 60 and 70 years old with COVID-19, enrolled during active disease. The sequencing input was peripheral blood. The rearrangement uses TRBV6-2 or TRBV6-3 and TRBJ2-3, with 8 bases identical to TRBD1. CDR3 loop: CASSYSSPIPPDREVTDTQYF. In nucleotides, the CDR3 is TGTGCCAGCAGTTACTCCTCCCCTATCCCTCCGGACAGGGAGGTCACAGATACGCAGTATTTT.